A single T cell receptor (beta chain) is shown here with its context. What antigen it recognizes has not been identified. Base qualities are not at hand, and no much larger clone is one base apart. The source of the sample is a study of beta chain features in type 1 diabetes (dated by TCRdb to between 2017 and 2018). For the wider study: Mean age, gender distribution, total cell number and subset yield did not differ between patients and healthy donors. Regulatory and stem cell-like memory subsets were isolated from only 8 patients and roughly 8 healthy donors, whereas naive and central memory subsets came from all 30 or so donors. In the study, recently diagnosed type 1 diabetes patients and matched healthy donors were compared on the TCRB repertoires of their sorted circulating CD4+ T cell subsets. A total of 90 million to 130 million sorted cells were examined across all samples, and a strong correlation was observed between cell number per subset and RNA yield. Overall study results and their limits: Patients with type 1 diabetes made fewer insertions and deleted more nucleotides at VDJ recombination sites, implying thymic rearrangement abnormalities. HLA sub-analyses involved small numbers of individuals, so any influence of HLA type on TCRB rearrangement remained unresolved. PCR might favor shorter templates, but patient and control samples were amplified and corrected together, so any skew would affect both groups equally. A moderate but significant shortening of TCRB CDR3 length was observed in type 1 diabetes patients in all four CD4+ subsets. Naive, central memory and regulatory TCRB repertoires appeared to be more alike among patients than among healthy donors. Because cDNA rather than genomic DNA was sequenced, highly expressing activated cells could have been over-represented, although no difference in activation and CD3 levels was found between groups.

The entire isolated RNA was reverse transcribed using the High Capacity cDNA Reverse Transcription Kit, and thus expressed TCRB transcripts were sequenced. Naive, central memory and regulatory T cell samples underwent deep immunoSEQ sequencing, averaging about 3.57 million total reads per sample. Sorted cells were lysed in RLT buffer and RNA was extracted with DNase-treated RNeasy Micro or Mini kits, depending on cell number. To prevent cross-contamination, each cell subset was processed individually, whereas patient and healthy donor samples were processed jointly. Using the immunoSEQ multiplex PCR, TCRB sequences were amplified from cDNA into 87-bp fragments spanning the CDR3 region. Amplicons were sequenced on the Illumina HiSeq platform. For the original study's pipeline: Synthetic template baselines were used to correct PCR bias computationally, reads within Hamming distance 2 were collapsed together, and singletons that could not be merged were discarded. Reads were aligned against IMGT to assign V, D and J genes, CDR3 length and insertions or deletions at six rearrangement sites. Within each subset, clonotype counts were normalized to sorted cell number, after which true diversity and Gini coefficients were computed with the tcR R package. The overlap coefficient, calculated on TCRB nucleotide sequences, was used to quantify repertoire sharing. Out-of-frame TCRB sequences from naive cells were analyzed to stand in for the pre-selection repertoire. The table was pulled from immuneACCESS by TCRdb, which kept in-frame rearrangements only. Such tables lose some clones; where checked, under half of the loss comes from unresolved V genes, and the rest has no known cause. The V and J calls and the clone size are those of that table, but D and trimming were determined from the DNA. In this sample the table shows roughly 260,000 clones, about 20% of which occur a single time. 0.028% of the sample goes to the ten largest clones.

The germline V gene sets CDR1 to SGHRS and CDR2 to YFSETQ. The CDR3 runs 17 residues from the cysteine to the phenylalanine. CDR3 DNA is the only sequence kept; it has 51 bases, read in frame from the first base. V is clipped by 0 bases and J by 0 bases, and the sequence between their germline boundaries is 14 bases long. From each donor, a single peripheral blood sample of about 110 mL on average was drawn into heparinised tubes. Using a panel that included CD45RO, CCR7, CD25, CD127, CD95 and CD27, naive, central memory, regulatory and stem cell-like memory CD4+ T cells were sorted on a BD FACSAria II. A purity above 98% was achieved for all sorted populations. PBMCs were isolated right away by Lymphoprep density gradient centrifugation and were stained directly, without culture. To minimize batch effects, samples were stained and sorted in pairs, one healthy donor with one patient per experiment.

The source material was naive CD4+ T cells from blood. The sample's cell subset or site label is to be understood as: true naive CD4+ T cells. The receptor's source is a woman in her 40s with type 1 diabetes. The V gene is TRBV5-1 and the J gene is TRBJ2-3; the best D guess is TRBD1, with 6 bases matching. Read as DNA, the sequence is TGCGCCAGCAGCTTGGCCAGGGGCGGTTTTAGCACAGATACGCAGTATTTT. This sequence encodes CASSLARGGFSTDTQYF.